This TCR beta chain is drawn from a study of T cell responses to AZD1222 COVID-19 vaccine (dated by TCRdb to the early 2020s). A note on the overall study: AZD1222 recipients given second doses at about 4 weeks or at about 12 weeks were pooled, since spike-specific TCR depth and breadth were not found to differ between the two schedules. Trial participants were enrolled by age into 18-55, 56-69 and 70-plus year subgroups, with approximately 150, 30 and 60 TCR-sequenced participants respectively. TCR sequencing covered 233 trial participants: 200 to 220 given two doses of AZD1222 and 26 given two doses of MenACWY control vaccine. Summary of the overall study and its limitations: In the small 56-69-year group, the increase in depth fell short of significance, most likely because of low power. Epitopes outside the regions mutated in the B.1.351 and B.1.1.7 variants were reportedly recognized by nearly half of the unique spike-specific TCRs. Because no day 14 peak-response samples were available, repertoires were characterized only after the peak T cell response. After two AZD1222 doses, spike-specific TCR breadth and depth were significantly higher than at day 0 and than in MenACWY recipients. Participants were mostly white British and included more females than males, and it was suggested by the authors that clonal diversity may have been underestimated. The whole spike protein was spanned by vaccine-associated CD4 TCRs, and dominant responses were seen in regions 160-218 and 743-854. Conclusions about previously exposed vaccinees were limited because only a handful of AZD1222 recipients were SARS-CoV-2 seropositive at baseline.

Taken from cysteine to phenylalanine, the CDR3 has 12 residues. Only the CDR3 DNA stays, 36 bases, in frame from base 1. V gives up 7 bases and J gives up 3 bases, and the segment between their germline ends measures 9 bases. Taken from the germline V gene, the CDR1 and CDR2 loops are ENHRY and SYGVKD. The sample's time point label, decoded: baseline before first vaccination. The vaccinee samples were drawn from two UK trials, COV001 and COV002, one of which was a single-blind randomized controlled phase 2/3 trial testing AZD1222 (ChAdOx1 nCoV-19) in healthy adults. Trial participant PBMC samples were collected at day 0 and day 28 after the second dose for TCRbeta chain sequencing. About this clone itself: Its antigen is still unknown. The sample holds no much larger clone one base away, and base qualities are not on file.

The CDR3 regions of human TCRbeta chains were analyzed by immunosequencing. The authors processed their data as follows. Repertoire TCRs were matched against a reference library of SARS-CoV-2-specific TCRs generated with the MIRA antigen-specificity platform. Breadth meant the fraction of unique TCRs that were SARS-CoV-2-associated, whereas depth meant the fraction of total T cells that were SARS-CoV-2-associated. Using the MIRA data, each spike-specific TCR was assigned both to the spike region to which the TCR was reactive and to a CD4 or CD8 class. Log10-transformed breadth and depth values were compared by one-way ANOVA with Sidak's multiple comparisons tests. TCRdb took this table from immuneACCESS and kept in-frame rearrangements with V and J called. Such tables lack part of the clones; where checked against another copy, unresolved V genes explain under half of the gap, and the rest is unexplained. V, J and clone size were drawn from that table, and D and trimming were deduced from the DNA. Present in this sample are more than 65,000 clones, about nine tenths of which were seen just once. 7% of the sample rests with the top ten.

This sequence uses TRBV10-3 and TRBJ1-2; the best D guess is TRBD1, with 5 bases matching. The sequence derives from an adult in good health. The sequenced sample was peripheral blood, obtained on day 0 of AZD1222 vaccination. The CDR3 reads CAITDRYYGYTF. The sequenced DNA: TGTGCCATCACAGACAGATACTATGGCTACACCTTC.